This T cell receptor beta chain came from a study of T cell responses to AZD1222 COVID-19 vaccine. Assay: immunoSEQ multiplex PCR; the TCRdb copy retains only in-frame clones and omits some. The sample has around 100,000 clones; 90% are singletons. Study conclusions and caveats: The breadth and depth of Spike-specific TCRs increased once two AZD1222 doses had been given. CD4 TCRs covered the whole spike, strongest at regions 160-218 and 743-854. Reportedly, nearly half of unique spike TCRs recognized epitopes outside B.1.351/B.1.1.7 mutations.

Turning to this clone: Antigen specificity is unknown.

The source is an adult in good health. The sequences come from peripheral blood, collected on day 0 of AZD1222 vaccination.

The CDR3 sequence: CASSGGDRTYGYTF. The DNA for the CDR3 is TGTGCCAGCAGCGGCGGCGACAGAACATATGGCTACACCTTC. The rearrangement uses TRBV9 and TRBJ1-2, with D perhaps matching TRBD1 (5 bases). Trimming removed 3 bases at V and 5 bases at J, with 14 bases between. CDR3 size: 14 residues. CDR1 and CDR2 from the germline V gene are SGDLS and YYNGEE.